This T cell receptor beta chain was found in a study of blood T cell repertoires in COVID-19. CDR1 and CDR2 (germline): SGHNT, YENEEA. The CDR3 is 14 amino acids. With V trimmed by 5 bases and J by 4 bases, 3 bases remained unmatched. Sequenced by immunoSEQ multiplex PCR; TCRdb stores in-frame clones only, minus some. The sample includes approximately 430,000 clones, 86% of them seen just once. The receptor comes from a woman in her twenties or thirties with active or convalescent COVID-19. The chain employs TRBV11-3 and TRBJ2-3; 10 positions agree with TRBD1. Sequenced sample: peripheral blood. The CDR3 DNA sequence: TGTGCCAGCAGCCGGGACAGGGGCGCAGATACGCAGTATTTT. Its protein is CASSRDRGADTQYF.